This T cell receptor (beta chain) was captured by sequencing in a study of OX40 agonist ivuxolimab in advanced cancers. TCRdb's copy holds only in-frame clones and misses some; the assay was immunoSEQ multiplex PCR. The sample contains approximately 65,000 clones, roughly 84% of which appear only once. The trim removed 1 base at V and 7 bases at J, leaving 13 bases unmatched. Germline V gene sequence: CDR1 MDHEN, CDR2 SYDVKM. The CDR3 consists of 17 residues. As concerns this clone: Its antigen is currently unknown.

Study-level results: Fewer expanded clones were found on average in CD4+ than in CD8+ T cells.

This specimen was CD4+ or CD8+ T cells sorted from blood, taken in a trial of the OX40 agonist ivuxolimab. V usage is TRBV28 and J usage is TRBJ1-2; 9 positions agree with TRBD1. The source of this sequence is an adult with an advanced solid tumor such as melanoma, head and neck, liver or kidney cancer. The CDR3 DNA sequence: TGTGCCAGCAGTTTATCCGATCACAGGGGGCGCGGGTCTGGCTACACCTTC. It yields the protein CASSLSDHRGRGSGYTF.